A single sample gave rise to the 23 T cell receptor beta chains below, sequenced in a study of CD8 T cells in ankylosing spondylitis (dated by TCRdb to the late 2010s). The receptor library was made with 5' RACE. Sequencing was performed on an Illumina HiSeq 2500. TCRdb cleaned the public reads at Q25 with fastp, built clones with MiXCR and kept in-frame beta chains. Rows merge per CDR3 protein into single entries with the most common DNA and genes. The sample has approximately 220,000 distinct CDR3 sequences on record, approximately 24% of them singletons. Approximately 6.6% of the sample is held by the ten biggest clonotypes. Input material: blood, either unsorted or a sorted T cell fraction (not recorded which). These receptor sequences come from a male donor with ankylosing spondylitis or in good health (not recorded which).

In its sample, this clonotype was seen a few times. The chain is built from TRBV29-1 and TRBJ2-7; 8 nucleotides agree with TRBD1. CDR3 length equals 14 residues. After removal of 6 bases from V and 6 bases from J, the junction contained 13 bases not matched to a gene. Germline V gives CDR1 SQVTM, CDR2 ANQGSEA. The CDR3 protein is CSVGGRTGIGEQYF. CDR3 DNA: TGCAGCGTGGGTGGGAGGACAGGGATTGGCGAGCAGTACTTC.

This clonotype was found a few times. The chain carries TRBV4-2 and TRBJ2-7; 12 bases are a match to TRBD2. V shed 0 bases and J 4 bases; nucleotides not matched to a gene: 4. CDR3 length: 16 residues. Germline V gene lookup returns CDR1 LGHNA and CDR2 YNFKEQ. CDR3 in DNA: TGTGCCAGCAGCCAAGATCTCGGGACTAGCGGGTACGAGCAGTACTTC. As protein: CASSQDLGTSGYEQYF.

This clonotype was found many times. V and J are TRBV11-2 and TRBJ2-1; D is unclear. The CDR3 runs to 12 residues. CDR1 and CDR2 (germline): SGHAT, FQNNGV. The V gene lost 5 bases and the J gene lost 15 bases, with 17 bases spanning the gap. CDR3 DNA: TGTGCCAGCAGCCGTGGGTCGGCTCTTGTGTTCTTC. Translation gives CASSRGSALVFF.

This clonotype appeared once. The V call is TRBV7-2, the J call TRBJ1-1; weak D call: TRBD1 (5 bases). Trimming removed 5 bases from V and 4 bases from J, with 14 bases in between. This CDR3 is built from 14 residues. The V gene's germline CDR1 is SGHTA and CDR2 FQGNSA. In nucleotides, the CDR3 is TGTGCCAGCAGCCGGGACGGTTGGGGCACTGAAGCTTTCTTT. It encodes CASSRDGWGTEAFF.

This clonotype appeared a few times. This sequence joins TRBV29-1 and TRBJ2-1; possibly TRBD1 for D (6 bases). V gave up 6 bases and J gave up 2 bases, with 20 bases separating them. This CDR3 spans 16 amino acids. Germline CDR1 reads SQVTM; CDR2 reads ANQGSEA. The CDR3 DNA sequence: TGCAGCGTCTACTCAACCCGGGACACAGCCTACAATGAGCAGTTCTTC. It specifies CSVYSTRDTAYNEQFF.

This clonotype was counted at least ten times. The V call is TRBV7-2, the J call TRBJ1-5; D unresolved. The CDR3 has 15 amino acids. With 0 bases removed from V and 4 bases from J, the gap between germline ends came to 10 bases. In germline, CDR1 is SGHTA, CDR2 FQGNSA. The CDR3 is CASSLASQNNQPQHF. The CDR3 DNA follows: TGTGCCAGCAGCTTAGCGTCGCAGAATAATCAGCCCCAGCATTTT.

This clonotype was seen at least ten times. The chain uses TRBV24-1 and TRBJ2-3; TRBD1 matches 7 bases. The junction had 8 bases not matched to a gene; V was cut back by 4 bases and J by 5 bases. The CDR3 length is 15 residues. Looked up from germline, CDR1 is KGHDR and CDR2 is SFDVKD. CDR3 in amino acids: CATSDPTGFEDTQYF. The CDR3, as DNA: TGTGCCACCAGTGACCCGACAGGGTTTGAAGATACGCAGTATTTT.

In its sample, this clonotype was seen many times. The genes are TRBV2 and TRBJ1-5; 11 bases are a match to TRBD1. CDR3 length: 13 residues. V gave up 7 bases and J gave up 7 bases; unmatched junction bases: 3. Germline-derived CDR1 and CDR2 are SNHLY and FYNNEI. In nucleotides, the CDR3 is TGTGCCAGCACCCGGGACAGGGGGCAGCCCCAGCATTTT. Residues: CASTRDRGQPQHF.

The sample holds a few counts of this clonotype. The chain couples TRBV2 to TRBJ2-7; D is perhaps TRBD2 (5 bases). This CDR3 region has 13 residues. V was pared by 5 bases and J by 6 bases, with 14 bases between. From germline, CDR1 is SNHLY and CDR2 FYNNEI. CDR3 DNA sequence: TGTGCCAGCAGTACCCAACTAGGAATCGAGCAGTACTTC. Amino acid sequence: CASSTQLGIEQYF.

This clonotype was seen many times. CDR3 DNA sequence: TGCGCCAGCAGCCTTGACGGGGGGAACACTGAAGCTTTCTTT. This sequence encodes CASSLDGGNTEAFF. The rearrangement joins TRBV5-1 to TRBJ1-1; weak D call: TRBD1 (5 bases). Germline CDR1 SGHRS, CDR2 YFSETQ. This CDR3 comprises 14 residues. Trimming shortened V by 4 bases and J by 1 base, and 11 bases separated the two germline ends.

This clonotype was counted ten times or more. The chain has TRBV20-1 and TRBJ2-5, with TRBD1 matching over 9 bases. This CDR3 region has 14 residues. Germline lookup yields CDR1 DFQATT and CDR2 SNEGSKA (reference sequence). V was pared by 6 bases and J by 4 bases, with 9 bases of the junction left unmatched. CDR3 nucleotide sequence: TGCAGTGCACCAACCCGGGACAGGGCAGAGACCCAGTACTTC. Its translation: CSAPTRDRAETQYF.

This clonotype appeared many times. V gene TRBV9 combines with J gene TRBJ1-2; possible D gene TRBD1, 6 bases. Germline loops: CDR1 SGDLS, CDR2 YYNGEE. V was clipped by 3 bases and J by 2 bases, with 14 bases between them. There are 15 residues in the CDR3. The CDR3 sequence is CASSAGTQPNYGYTF. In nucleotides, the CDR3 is TGTGCCAGCAGCGCCGGGACACAGCCCAACTATGGCTACACCTTC.

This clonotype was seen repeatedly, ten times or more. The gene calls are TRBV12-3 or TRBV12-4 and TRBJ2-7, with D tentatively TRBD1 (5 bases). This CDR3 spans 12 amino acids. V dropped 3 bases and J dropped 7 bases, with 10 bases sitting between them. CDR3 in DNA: TGTGCCAGCAGTTTGACAGCGAGTGAGCAGTACTTC. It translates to CASSLTASEQYF.

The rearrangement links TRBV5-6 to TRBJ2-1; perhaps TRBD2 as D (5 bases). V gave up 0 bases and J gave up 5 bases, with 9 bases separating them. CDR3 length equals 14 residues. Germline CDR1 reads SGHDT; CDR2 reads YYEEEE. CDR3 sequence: CASSLVEGHNEQFF. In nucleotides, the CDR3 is TGTGCCAGCAGCTTGGTTGAGGGCCACAATGAGCAGTTCTTC.

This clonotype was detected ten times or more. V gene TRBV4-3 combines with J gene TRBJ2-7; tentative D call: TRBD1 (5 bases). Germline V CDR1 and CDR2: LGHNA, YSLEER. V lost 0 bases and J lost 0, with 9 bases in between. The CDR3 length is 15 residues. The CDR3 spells CASSQEGQSSYEQYF. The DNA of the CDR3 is TGCGCCAGCAGCCAAGAGGGGCAAAGCTCCTACGAGCAGTACTTC.

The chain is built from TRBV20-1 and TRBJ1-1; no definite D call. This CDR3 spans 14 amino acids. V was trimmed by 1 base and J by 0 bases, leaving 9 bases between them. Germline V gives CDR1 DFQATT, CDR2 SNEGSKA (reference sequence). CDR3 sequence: CSARGGSMNTEAFF. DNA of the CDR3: TGCAGTGCTAGAGGCGGCAGCATGAACACTGAAGCTTTCTTT.

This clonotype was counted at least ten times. The CDR3 spells CASSGRQGWTDTQYF. Here the CDR3 DNA reads TGTGCCAGCAGTGGGCGGCAGGGGTGGACAGATACGCAGTATTTT. The V and J genes are TRBV25-1 and TRBJ2-3; D might be TRBD1 (6 bases). The CDR3 consists of 15 residues. Between the trimmed V and J ends, which lost 4 bases and 3 bases, there was a span of 14 bases. Germline lookup yields CDR1 MGHDK and CDR2 SYGVNS.

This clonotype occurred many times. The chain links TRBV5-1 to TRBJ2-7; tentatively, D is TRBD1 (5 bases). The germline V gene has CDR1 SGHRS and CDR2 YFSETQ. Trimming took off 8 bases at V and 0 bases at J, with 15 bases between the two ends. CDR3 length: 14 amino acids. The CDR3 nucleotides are TGCGCCAGTTACCAGGGAACCCACTCCTACGAGCAGTACTTC. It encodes CASYQGTHSYEQYF.

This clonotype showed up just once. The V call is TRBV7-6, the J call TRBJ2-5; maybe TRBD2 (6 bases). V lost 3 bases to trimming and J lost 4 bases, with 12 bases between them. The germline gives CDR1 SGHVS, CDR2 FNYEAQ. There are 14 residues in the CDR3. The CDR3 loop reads CASSLGLFRETQYF. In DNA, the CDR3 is TGTGCCAGCAGCTTGGGACTGTTCAGAGAGACCCAGTACTTC.

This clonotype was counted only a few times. The CDR3, as DNA: TGTGCCAGCAGCCAAGGGCATGGGTTCGGGGGACTAGCGGAAAACTACGAGCAGTACTTC. Protein: CASSQGHGFGGLAENYEQYF. This sequence joins TRBV4-2 and TRBJ2-7; 11 nucleotides line up with TRBD2. Germline V gives CDR1 LGHNA, CDR2 YNFKEQ. Germline trimming cut 1 base from V and 3 bases from J; bases unmatched to any gene: 17. This CDR3 contains 20 residues.

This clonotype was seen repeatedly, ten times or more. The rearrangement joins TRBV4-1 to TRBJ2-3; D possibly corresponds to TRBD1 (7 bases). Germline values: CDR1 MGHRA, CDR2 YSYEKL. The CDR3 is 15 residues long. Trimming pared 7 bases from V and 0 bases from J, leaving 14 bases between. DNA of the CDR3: TGCGCCAGCAACCAGGGGGGCAGGAGCACAGATACGCAGTATTTT. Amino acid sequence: CASNQGGRSTDTQYF.

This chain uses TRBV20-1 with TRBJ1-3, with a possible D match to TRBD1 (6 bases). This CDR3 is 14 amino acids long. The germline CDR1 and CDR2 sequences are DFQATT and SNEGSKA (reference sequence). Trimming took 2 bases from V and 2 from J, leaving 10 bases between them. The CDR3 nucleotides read TGCAGTGCTAGACCACAGGGAACTGGAAACACCATATATTTT. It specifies CSARPQGTGNTIYF.

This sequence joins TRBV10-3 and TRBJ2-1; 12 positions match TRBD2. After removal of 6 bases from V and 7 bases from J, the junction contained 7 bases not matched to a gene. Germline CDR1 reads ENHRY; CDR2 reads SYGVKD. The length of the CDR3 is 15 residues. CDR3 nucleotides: TGTGCCATCAGCCAGACTAGCGGGAGAGGGAATGAGCAGTTCTTC. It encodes CAISQTSGRGNEQFF.